Sequencing of this T cell receptor (beta chain) was carried out in a study of blood T cell repertoires in COVID-19. The wider study: T cells, B-cell-depleted T cells, or PBMCs provided the cDNA or gDNA that served as material.

Germline V gene lookup returns CDR1 SQVTM and CDR2 ANQGSEA. The CDR3 totals 16 residues. Trimming left V 7 bases short and J 8 bases short, with 26 bases between. Repertoires were generated with immunoSEQ multiplex PCR, while TCRdb's copy carries only in-frame clones and drops some. The sample carries under 90,000 clones, roughly nine tenths recorded once. The chain employs TRBV29-1 and TRBJ1-4, with TRBD1 as a possible D gene (5 bases). Specimen: peripheral blood. The sequence was obtained from a man aged 35 to 55 with COVID-19, enrolled during active disease. In DNA, the CDR3 is TGCAGCGCCCAAGTCGGGGACCTCATAAGCGGGGAAAAACTGTTTTTT. It specifies CSAQVGDLISGEKLFF.